This TCR beta chain was documented in a study of CD8 T cells in ankylosing spondylitis. General study findings and limits: Ankylosing spondylitis blood appeared to carry a characteristic TCR beta motif of roughly eight highly homologous variants. According to the report, clones linked to the disease were significantly enriched in matched synovial fluid samples taken from ankylosing spondylitis patients. In peripheral blood, disease-linked CD8+ clones occurred at relatively low frequencies.

Making use of molecular barcodes, quantitative 5'-RACE generated TCR beta libraries. TCRdb processed the 5' RACE reads anew with MiXCR; each CDR3 protein has one entry. Among under 200,000 distinct CDR3 sequences listed, around 8.9% were seen once. In the case of this clonotype: Antigen: not known.

The sample consisted of blood, either unsorted or a sorted T cell fraction (not recorded which). The sequence was collected from a female donor with ankylosing spondylitis or in good health (not recorded which).

CDR3: CASSAPDRVETQYF. The CDR3 region has the DNA TGTGCCAGCAGCGCCCCCGACAGGGTAGAGACCCAGTACTTC. The chain is built from TRBV9 and TRBJ2-5; 7 bases are a match to TRBD1. Germline assignment: CDR1 SGDLS and CDR2 YYNGEE. The junction had 6 bases not matched to a gene; V was cut back by 3 bases and J by 4 bases. This CDR3 contains 14 residues.